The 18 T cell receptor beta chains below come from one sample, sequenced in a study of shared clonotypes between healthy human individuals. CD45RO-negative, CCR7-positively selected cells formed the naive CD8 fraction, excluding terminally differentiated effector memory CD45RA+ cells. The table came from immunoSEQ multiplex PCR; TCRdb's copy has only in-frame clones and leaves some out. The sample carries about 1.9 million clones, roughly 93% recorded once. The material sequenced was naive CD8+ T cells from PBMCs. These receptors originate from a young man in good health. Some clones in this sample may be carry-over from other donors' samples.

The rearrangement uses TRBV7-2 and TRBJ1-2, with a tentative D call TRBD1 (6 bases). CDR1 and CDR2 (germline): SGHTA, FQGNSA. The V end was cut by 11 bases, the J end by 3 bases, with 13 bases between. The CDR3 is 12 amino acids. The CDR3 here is CALRGGYYGYTF. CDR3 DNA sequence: TGTGCCCTCAGGGGAGGATACTATGGCTACACCTTC.

CDR3 amino acids: CASGRLTNQPQHF. CDR3 DNA sequence: TGTGCCAGCGGCAGGCTGACCAATCAGCCCCAGCATTTT. The chain employs TRBV5-8 and TRBJ1-5; no firm D call. CDR3 length: 13 residues. Germline CDR1 SGHTS, CDR2 YDEGEE. The V end was cut by 7 bases, the J end by 3 bases, with 11 bases between.

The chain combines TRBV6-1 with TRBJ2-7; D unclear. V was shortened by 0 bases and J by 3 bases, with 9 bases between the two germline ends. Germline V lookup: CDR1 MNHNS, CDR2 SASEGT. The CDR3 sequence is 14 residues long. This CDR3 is CASSEALRFYEQYF. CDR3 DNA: TGTGCCAGCAGTGAAGCCCTGCGATTCTACGAGCAGTACTTC.

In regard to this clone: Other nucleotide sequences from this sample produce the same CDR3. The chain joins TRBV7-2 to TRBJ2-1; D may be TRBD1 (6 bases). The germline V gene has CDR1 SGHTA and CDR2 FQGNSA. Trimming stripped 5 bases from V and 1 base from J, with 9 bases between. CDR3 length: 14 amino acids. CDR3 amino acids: CASSPGTSYNEQFF. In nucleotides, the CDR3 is TGTGCCAGCAGCCCAGGGACATCCTACAATGAGCAGTTCTTC.

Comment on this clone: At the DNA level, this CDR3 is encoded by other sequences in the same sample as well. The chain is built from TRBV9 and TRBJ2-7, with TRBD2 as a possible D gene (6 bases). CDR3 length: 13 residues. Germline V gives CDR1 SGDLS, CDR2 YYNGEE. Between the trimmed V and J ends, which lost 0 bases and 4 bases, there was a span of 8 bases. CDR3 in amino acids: CASSVDGSYEQYF. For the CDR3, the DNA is TGTGCCAGCAGCGTAGACGGGAGTTACGAGCAGTACTTC.

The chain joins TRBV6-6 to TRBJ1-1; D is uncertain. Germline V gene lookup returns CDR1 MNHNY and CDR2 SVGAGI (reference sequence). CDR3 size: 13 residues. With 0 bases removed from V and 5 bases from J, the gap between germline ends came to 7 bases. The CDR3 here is CASSYSGITEAFF. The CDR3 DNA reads TGTGCCAGCAGTTACTCGGGGATAACTGAAGCTTTCTTT.

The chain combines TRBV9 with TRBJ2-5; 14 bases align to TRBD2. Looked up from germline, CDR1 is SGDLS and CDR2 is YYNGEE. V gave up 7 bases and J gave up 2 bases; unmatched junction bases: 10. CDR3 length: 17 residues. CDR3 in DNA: TGTGCCAGCGCTCCTGAGGGACTAGCGGGAGCGCAAGAGACCCAGTACTTC. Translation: CASAPEGLAGAQETQYF.

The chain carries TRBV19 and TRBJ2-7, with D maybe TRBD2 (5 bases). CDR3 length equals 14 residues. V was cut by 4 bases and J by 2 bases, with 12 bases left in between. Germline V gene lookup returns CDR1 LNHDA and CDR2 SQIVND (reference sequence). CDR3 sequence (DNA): TGTGCCAGTAGTACCCGAACTAGGACCTACGAGCAGTACTTC. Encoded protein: CASSTRTRTYEQYF.

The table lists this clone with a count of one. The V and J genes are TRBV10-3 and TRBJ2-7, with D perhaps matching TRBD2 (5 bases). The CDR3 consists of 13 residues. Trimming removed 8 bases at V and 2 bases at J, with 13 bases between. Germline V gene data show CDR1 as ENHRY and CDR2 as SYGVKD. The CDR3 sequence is CAIVETGTYEQYF. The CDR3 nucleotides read TGTGCCATCGTAGAGACGGGAACCTACGAGCAGTACTTC.

The CDR3 sequence is CASSSAIFRTASNYGYTF. CDR3 nucleotides: TGTGCCAGTAGTAGCGCGATCTTTAGGACAGCATCCAACTATGGCTACACCTTC. The V gene is TRBV19, the J gene TRBJ1-2; weak D call: TRBD1 (6 bases). The CDR3 covers 18 residues. Deletions cut 4 bases from V and 2 bases from J, with 23 bases between. CDR1 and CDR2 from the germline V gene are LNHDA and SQIVND (reference sequence).

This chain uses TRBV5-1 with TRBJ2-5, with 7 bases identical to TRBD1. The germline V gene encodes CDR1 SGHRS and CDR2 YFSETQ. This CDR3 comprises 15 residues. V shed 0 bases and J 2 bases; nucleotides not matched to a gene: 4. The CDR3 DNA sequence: TGCGCCAGCAGCTTGGCAGACAGGGCTCAAGAGACCCAGTACTTC. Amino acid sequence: CASSLADRAQETQYF. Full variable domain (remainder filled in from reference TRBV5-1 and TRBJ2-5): KAGVTQTPRYLIKTRGQQVTLSCSPISGHRSVSWYQQTPGQGLQFLFEYFSETQRNKGNFPGRFSGRQFSNSRSEMNVSTLELGDSALYLCASSLADRAQETQYFGPGTRLLVL.

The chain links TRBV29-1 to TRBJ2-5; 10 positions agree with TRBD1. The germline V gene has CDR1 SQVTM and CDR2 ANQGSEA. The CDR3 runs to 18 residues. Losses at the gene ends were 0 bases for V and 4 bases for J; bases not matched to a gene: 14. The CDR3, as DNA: TGCAGCGTTGAAGATTTTTGGGACCGGACAGGGGGGCCAGAGACCCAGTACTTC. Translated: CSVEDFWDRTGGPETQYF.

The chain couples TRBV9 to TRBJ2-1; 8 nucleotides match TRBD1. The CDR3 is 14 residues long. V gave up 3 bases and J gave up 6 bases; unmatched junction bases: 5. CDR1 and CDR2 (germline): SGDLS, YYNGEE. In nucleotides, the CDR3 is TGTGCCAGCAGCGGTCGGACAGGGATCAATGAGCAGTTCTTC. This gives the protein CASSGRTGINEQFF.

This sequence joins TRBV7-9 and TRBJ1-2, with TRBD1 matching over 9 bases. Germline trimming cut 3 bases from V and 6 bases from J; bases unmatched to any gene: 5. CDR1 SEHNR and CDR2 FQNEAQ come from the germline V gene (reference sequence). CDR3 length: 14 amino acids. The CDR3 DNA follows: TGTGCCAGCAGCTTCTATGACAGGGGGGATGGCTACACCTTC. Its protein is CASSFYDRGDGYTF.

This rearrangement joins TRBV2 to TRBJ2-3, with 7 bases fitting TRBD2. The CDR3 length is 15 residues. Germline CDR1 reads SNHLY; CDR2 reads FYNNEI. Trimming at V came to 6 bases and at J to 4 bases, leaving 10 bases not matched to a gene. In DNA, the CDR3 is TGTGCCAGCAGGGCCGGGTCCGCGGGAGCAGATACGCAGTATTTT. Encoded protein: CASRAGSAGADTQYF.

The CDR3 DNA sequence: TGCAGCGTAAACTCCGGGACTAGCGGGTATCCCGGGGAGCTGTTTTTT. Amino acid sequence: CSVNSGTSGYPGELFF. The gene calls are TRBV29-1 and TRBJ2-2; 12 nucleotides align to TRBD2. V dropped 6 bases and J dropped 6; count of bases not matched to a gene: 11. Germline V CDR1 and CDR2: SQVTM, ANQGSEA. The CDR3 sequence is 16 residues long.

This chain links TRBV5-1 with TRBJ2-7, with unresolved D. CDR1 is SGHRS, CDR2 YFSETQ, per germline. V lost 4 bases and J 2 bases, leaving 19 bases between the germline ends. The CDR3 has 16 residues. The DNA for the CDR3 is TGCGCCAGCAGCCGACCAAACAGCTATAACCCCTACGAGCAGTACTTC. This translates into CASSRPNSYNPYEQYF.

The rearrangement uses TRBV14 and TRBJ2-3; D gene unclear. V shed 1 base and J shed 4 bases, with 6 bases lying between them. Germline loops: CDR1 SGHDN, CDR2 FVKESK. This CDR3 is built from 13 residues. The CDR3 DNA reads TGTGCCAGCAGCCAAGCCTTCCCAGATACGCAGTATTTT. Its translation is CASSQAFPDTQYF.